This TCR beta chain was sequenced in a study of control samples from healthy donors and cancer patients. Using immunoSEQ multiplex PCR, the repertoire was profiled, and TCRdb retains in-frame clones only, with some absent. Found here are roughly 370,000 clones, more than 80% of them singletons; the top ten hold more than 6%. This CDR3 is built from 16 residues. With 1 base removed from V and 8 bases from J, the gap between germline ends came to 17 bases. Per the germline V gene, CDR1 is LGHNA and CDR2 is YSLEER. The chain joins TRBV4-3 to TRBJ1-4; no reliable D call. This TCR came from a man between 40 and 49 years old with head and neck cancer. Material: PBMCs. The DNA of the CDR3 is TGCGCCAGCAGCCAAGGCGGAACCGGCCTAGGGGAAAAACTGTTTTTT. It is translated as CASSQGGTGLGEKLFF.